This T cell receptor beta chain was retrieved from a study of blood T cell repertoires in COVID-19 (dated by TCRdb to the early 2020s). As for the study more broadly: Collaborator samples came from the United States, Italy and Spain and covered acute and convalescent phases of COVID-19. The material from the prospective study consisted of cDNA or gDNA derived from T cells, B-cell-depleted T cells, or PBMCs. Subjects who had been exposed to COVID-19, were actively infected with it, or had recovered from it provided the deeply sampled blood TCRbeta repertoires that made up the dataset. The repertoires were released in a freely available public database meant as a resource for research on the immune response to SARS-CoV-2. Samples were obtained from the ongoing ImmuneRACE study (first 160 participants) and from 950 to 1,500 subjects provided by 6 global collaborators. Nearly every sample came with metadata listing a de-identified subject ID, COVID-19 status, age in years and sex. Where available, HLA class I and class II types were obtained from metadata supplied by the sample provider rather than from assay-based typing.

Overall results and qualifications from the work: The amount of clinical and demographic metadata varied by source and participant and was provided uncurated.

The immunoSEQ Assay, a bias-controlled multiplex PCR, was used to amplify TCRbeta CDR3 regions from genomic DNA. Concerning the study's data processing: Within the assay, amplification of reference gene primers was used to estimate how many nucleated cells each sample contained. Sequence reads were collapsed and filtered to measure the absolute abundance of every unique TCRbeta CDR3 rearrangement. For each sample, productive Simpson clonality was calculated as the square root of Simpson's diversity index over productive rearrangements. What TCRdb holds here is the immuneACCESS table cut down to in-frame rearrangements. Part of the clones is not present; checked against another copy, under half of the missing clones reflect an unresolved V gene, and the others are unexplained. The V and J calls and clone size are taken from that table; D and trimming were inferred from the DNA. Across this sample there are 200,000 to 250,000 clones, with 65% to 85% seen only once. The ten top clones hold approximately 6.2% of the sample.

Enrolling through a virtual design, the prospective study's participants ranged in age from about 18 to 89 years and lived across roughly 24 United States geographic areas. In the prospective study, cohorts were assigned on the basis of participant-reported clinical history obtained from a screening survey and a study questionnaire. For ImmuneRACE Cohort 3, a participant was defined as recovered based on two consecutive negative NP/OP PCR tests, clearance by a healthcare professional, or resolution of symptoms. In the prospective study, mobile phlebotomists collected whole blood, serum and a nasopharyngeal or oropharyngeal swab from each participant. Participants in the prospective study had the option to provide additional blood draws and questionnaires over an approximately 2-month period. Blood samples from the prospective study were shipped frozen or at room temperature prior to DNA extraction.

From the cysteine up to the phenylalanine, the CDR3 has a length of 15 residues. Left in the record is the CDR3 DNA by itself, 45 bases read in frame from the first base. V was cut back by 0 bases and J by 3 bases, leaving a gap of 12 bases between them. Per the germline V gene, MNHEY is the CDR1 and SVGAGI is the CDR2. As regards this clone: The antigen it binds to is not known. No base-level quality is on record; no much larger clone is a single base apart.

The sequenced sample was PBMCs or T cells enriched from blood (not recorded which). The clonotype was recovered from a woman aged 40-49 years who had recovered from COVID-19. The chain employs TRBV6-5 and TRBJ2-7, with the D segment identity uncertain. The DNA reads TGTGCCAGCAGTTACTCTGGCGGTCCGTACTACGAGCAGTACTTC. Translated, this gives CASSYSGGPYYEQYF.